The T cell receptor (beta chain) under discussion was sequenced for a study of EBV T-cell therapy then PD-1 blockade in nasopharyngeal carcinoma. The treatment is: AdE1-LMPpoly-expanded autologous EBV-specific T-cell therapy followed by anti-PD-1 nivolumab. The length of the CDR3 is 15 residues. With V trimmed by 5 bases and J by 3 bases, 9 bases remained unmatched. Germline CDR1 reads SGHRS; CDR2 reads YFSETQ. Using immunoSEQ multiplex PCR, the repertoire was profiled, and TCRdb retains in-frame clones only, with some absent. The profile shows roughly 17,000 clones, approximately 88% of them singletons. This clone was seen just once. Its antigen is unknown.

The sample consisted of CD8+ T cells from blood, taken at day 0 from a patient whose treatment included autologous EBV-specific T cells and nivolumab. The sequence was obtained from a middle-aged man with nasopharyngeal carcinoma. The chain links TRBV5-1 to TRBJ2-7; TRBD1 matches 9 bases. Here the CDR3 reads CASRGQGGSLYEQYF. CDR3 sequence (DNA): TGCGCCAGCAGGGGACAGGGAGGGTCCCTCTACGAGCAGTACTTC.